This T cell receptor (beta chain) was documented in a study of human T cells and chemical hapten exposure. Study at large: Skin on the upper inner arm, approximately 2 cm by approximately 2 cm in size, was sensitized with 2% DPC. Broader study findings: Relative to controls, expanded TCRs formed significantly more large CDR3 similarity clusters.

This clonotype was observed at least ten times. Its target is not known. Library construction involved attaching unique molecular identifiers to individual cDNA molecules, which allowed quantitative, reproducible TCR counting. TCRdb re-called the RACE reads with MiXCR, one entry per CDR3 protein. Among roughly 140,000 distinct CDR3 sequences listed, about an eighth were seen once. Time point given: patch test 2, 6 weeks after DPC sensitization. As to treatment: therapeutic diphenylcyclopropenone sensitization with weekly scalp DPC. Blood draws came before every patch-test application. The clonotype originates from a woman in her forties or fifties with alopecia areata. Some clones in this sample may be carry-over from other donors' samples. The sequencing used whole blood, collected in connection with sensitization to the hapten diphenylcyclopropenone (DPC).

CDR3 bases: TGTGCCAGTAGTAGGTACCAAGAGACCCAGTACTTC. It specifies CASSRYQETQYF. V and J are TRBV19 and TRBJ2-5; D unclear. The CDR3 totals 12 residues. The V end was cut by 4 bases, the J end by 0 bases, with 3 bases between. Germline-derived CDR1 and CDR2 are LNHDA and SQIVND (reference sequence).